The 5 T cell receptor beta chains in this list originate from one sample, sequenced in a study of cytomegalovirus exposure and HLA in healthy donors. The PCR was carried out with 60 Vbeta primers and 13 Jbeta primers. Using immunoSEQ multiplex PCR, the repertoire was profiled, and TCRdb retains in-frame clones only, with some absent. The sample holds 110,000 to 150,000 clones, under 80% seen once. Material for sequencing was PBMCs. These receptors all come from a man younger than 35 in good health and CMV-seropositive.

The chain is built from TRBV11-2 and TRBJ1-1, with TRBD1 identical over 7 bases. Germline CDR1 reads SGHAT; CDR2 reads FQNNGV. J gave up 7 bases and V 4 bases, and 12 bases lay outside the gene matches. This CDR3 is 15 amino acids long. The chain's CDR3 is CASSSYWGQRREAFF. In nucleotides, the CDR3 is TGTGCCAGCAGCTCGTACTGGGGACAGCGTCGTGAAGCTTTCTTT.

This clone was counted between two and nine times. The CDR3 sequence is CASSVNRLTWNEQYF. CDR3 DNA: TGTGCCAGCAGTGTTAATCGACTGACCTGGAACGAGCAGTACTTC. The chain recombines TRBV6-1 with TRBJ2-7; D remains ambiguous. The CDR3 totals 15 residues. Trimming removed 4 bases from V and 5 bases from J, with 18 bases in between. Germline V lookup: CDR1 MNHNS, CDR2 SASEGT.

This sequence joins TRBV2 and TRBJ2-3, with a possible D match to TRBD2 (6 bases). Trimming removed 1 base at V and 0 bases at J, with 8 bases between. Germline V gives CDR1 SNHLY, CDR2 FYNNEI. The CDR3 is 15 amino acids. The chain's CDR3 is CASSEGRASTDTQYF. In DNA, the CDR3 is TGTGCCAGCAGTGAAGGGAGGGCTAGCACAGATACGCAGTATTTT.

The chain uses TRBV28 and TRBJ2-6; a possible D gene is TRBD2 (5 bases). CDR1 and CDR2 from the germline V gene are MDHEN and SYDVKM. This CDR3 comprises 17 residues. Trimming stripped 7 bases from V and 1 base from J, with 17 bases between. DNA for the CDR3: TGTGCCAGCACCCAATGGGGTCGGGGTTCTGGGGCCAACGTCCTGACTTTC. Its protein is CASTQWGRGSGANVLTF. The full variable domain, with the rest looked up from reference TRBV28 and TRBJ2-6, is DVKVTQSSRYLVKRTGEKVFLECVQDMDHENMFWYRQDPGLGLRLIYFSYDVKMKEKGDIPEGYSVSREKKERFSLILESASTNQTSMYLCASTQWGRGSGANVLTFGAGSRLTVL.

The chain combines TRBV29-1 with TRBJ1-1; D unclear. Germline-derived CDR1 and CDR2 are SQVTM and ANQGSEA. Trimming left V 4 bases short and J 3 bases short, with 9 bases between. There are 12 residues in the CDR3. CDR3 in DNA: TGCAGCGTTGCTGGCGGGGACACTGAAGCTTTCTTT. It yields the protein CSVAGGDTEAFF.